This record covers a single T cell receptor (beta chain). The method was immunoSEQ multiplex PCR; TCRdb's version includes in-frame clones alone and lacks a portion of them. The data hold 72,000 or so clones, with 70% to 90% observed a single time. This entry comes from a study of OX40 agonist ivuxolimab in advanced cancers. The junction had 13 bases not matched to a gene; V was cut back by 6 bases and J by 6 bases. The length of the CDR3 is 15 residues. Germline V gene lookup returns CDR1 SGHTA and CDR2 FQGNSA. This specimen consisted of CD4+ or CD8+ T cells sorted from blood, obtained in a trial of the OX40 agonist ivuxolimab. The TCR was taken from an adult with an advanced solid tumor such as melanoma, head and neck, liver or kidney cancer. This chain links TRBV7-2 with TRBJ1-1; TRBD1 matches 7 bases. The DNA of the CDR3 is TGTGCCAGCAGTAGACAGGGATATGCAGTCCCTGAAGCTTTCTTT. Translated, it gives CASSRQGYAVPEAFF.